This T cell receptor (beta chain) was sequenced for a study of early T cells in non-severe SARS-CoV-2 infection. Germline V gene sequence: CDR1 MGHRA, CDR2 YSYEKL. The CDR3 sequence is 16 residues long. Trimming took off 1 base at V and 5 bases at J, with 14 bases between the two ends. This clonotype has a count of ten or more. TCRdb ran MiXCR on the 5' RACE reads and lists one entry per CDR3 protein. Here the sample spans about 26,000 distinct CDR3 sequences, 5.1% being singletons. The clonotype comes from an adult who was a healthcare worker with PCR-confirmed SARS-CoV-2 infection or an uninfected control (not recorded which). The sample consisted of whole blood. The chain recombines TRBV4-1 with TRBJ1-4; TRBD1 is a possible D gene (6 bases). The CDR3 loop reads CASSQGIDRPNEKLFF. The CDR3 DNA sequence: TGCGCCAGCAGCCAAGGCATTGACAGGCCGAATGAAAAACTGTTTTTT.